This is a list of T cell receptor beta chains from one sample in a study of vaccination effects on CD4 cells after COVID-19. This table comes from immunoSEQ multiplex PCR, and its TCRdb copy is limited to in-frame clones, with some not included. The data show tens of thousands of clones, 73% seen once. These receptors' targets are unknown. Source: CD4+ T cells from PBMCs cultured with a peptide pool, taken before COVID-19 vaccination. The receptors were gathered from a human donor who had a prior SARS-CoV-2 infection. CDR3s leave out the opening cysteine and the closing phenylalanine or tryptophan.

V	J	CDR3
TRBV18	TRBJ2-7	ASSPRLAGVGMHEQY
TRBV7-9	TRBJ2-3	ASSRGQGLDTQY
TRBV11-2	TRBJ1-1	ASSLHLNTEAF
TRBV19	TRBJ2-3	ATWTTGGSGDTQY
TRBV4-3	TRBJ2-1	ASSQEGGDRGLAGYYDEQF
TRBV4-3	TRBJ1-1	ASSQDGQGNTEAF
TRBV7-3	TRBJ2-7	ASSLDSSGPYEQY
TRBV5-6	TRBJ2-3	ASSTAANTQY
TRBV20-1	TRBJ2-3	SAYRADTQY
TRBV5-1	TRBJ2-5	ASSGASGGETQY
TRBV30	TRBJ1-2	AWSVGLLFNYGYT
TRBV4-2	TRBJ1-4	ASSDLRNEKLF
TRBV11-2	TRBJ1-2	ASTIDRDHGYT
TRBV6-1	TRBJ1-6	ASSEVEPPLH
TRBV5-1	TRBJ2-5	ASSGGTAEETQY
TRBV21-1	TRBJ2-7	ASSKGPREAGEQY
TRBV19	TRBJ2-7	ASSIRRLANEQY
TRBV28	TRBJ1-2	ASSRGPGMDGYT
TRBV10-3	TRBJ2-1	AISYSTVYNEQF
TRBV19	TRBJ2-7	ASSRSGQGIYEQY
TRBV5-6	TRBJ1-1	ASSLKQGGNTEAF
TRBV7-3	TRBJ2-7	ASSDETGTSGRAGSYEQY
TRBV5-6	TRBJ1-3	ASSLTGGVPGEGNTIY
TRBV11-2	TRBJ1-2	ASSLDEANYGYT
TRBV5-4	TRBJ1-1	ASSLFAGNTEAF
TRBV5-5	TRBJ1-6	ASSRWGDNSPLH
TRBV15	TRBJ2-5	ATRDLHETQY